The clone carrying this T cell receptor beta chain was observed once. Assay used: immunoSEQ multiplex PCR; TCRdb lists only in-frame clones, some missing. Among 170,000 or so clones listed, roughly 80% were seen once. This record belongs to a study of cytomegalovirus exposure and HLA in healthy donors. The CDR3 consists of 16 residues. Germline CDR1 and CDR2: SEHNR and FQNEAQ (reference sequence). V was cut by 3 bases and J by 5 bases, with 19 bases left in between. Sequencing was done on a sample of PBMCs. The origin of this receptor is a woman aged 18-35 years in good health and CMV-seropositive. The gene calls are TRBV7-9 and TRBJ2-5, with a possible D match to TRBD2 (5 bases). CDR3 residues: CASSFTGSARGETQYF. The CDR3 region has the DNA TGTGCCAGCAGCTTTACTGGTAGTGCCCGAGGGGAGACCCAGTACTTC.